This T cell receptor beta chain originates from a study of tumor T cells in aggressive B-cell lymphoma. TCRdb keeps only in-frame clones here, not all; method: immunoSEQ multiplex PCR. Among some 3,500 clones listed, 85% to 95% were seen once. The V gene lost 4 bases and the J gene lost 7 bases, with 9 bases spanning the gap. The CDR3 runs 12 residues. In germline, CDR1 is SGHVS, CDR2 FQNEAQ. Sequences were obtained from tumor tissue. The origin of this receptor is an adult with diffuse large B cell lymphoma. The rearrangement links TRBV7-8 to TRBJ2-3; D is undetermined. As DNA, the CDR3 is TGTGCCAGCAGCTACATTGAAAATACGCAGTATTTT. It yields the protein CASSYIENTQYF.